This TCR beta chain was sequenced during a study of CD8+CD57+ T cells in acquired aplastic anemia. Study summary: On average, sorted CD4+ and CD8+ cells gave approximately 3 ug of DNA. There were 11 million or so reads, on average, for CD4+ cells from healthy donors. Study-wide points: Researchers report that around 29 CD8+ CDR3 sequences appeared in both patients and controls. Researchers reported that CD8+ Simpson's diversity was not significantly different in patients versus controls.

Looked up from germline, CDR1 is SNHLY and CDR2 is FYNNEI. The CDR3 loop spans 14 amino acids. V was clipped by 4 bases and J by 2 bases, with 12 bases between them. TCR beta VDJ and CDR3 profiling used genomic DNA as template. Each CDR3 protein is one row after TCRdb ran MiXCR on the reads. The profile covers under 200,000 distinct CDR3 sequences, with about 64% appearing a single time and 45% taken by the ten largest. About this clonotype itself: The antigen remains unidentified.

Sequenced input: sorted CD4+, CD8+, or CD8+CD57+ T cells (not recorded which) from PBMCs. The receptor was derived from a human donor in good health. The V call is TRBV2, the J call TRBJ2-7; D not certain. This CDR3 reads CASSASLAAYEQYF. The CDR3 DNA follows: TGTGCCAGCAGTGCTAGTTTAGCTGCCTACGAGCAGTACTTC.